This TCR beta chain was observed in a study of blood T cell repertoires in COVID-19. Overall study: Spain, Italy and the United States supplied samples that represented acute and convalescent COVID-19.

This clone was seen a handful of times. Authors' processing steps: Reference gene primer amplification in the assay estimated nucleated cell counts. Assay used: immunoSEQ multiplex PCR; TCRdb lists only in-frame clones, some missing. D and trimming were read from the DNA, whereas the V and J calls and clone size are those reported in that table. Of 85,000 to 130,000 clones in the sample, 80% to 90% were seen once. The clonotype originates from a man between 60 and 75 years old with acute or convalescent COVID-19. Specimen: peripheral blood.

The CDR3 DNA sequence: TGTGCCAGCAGCCTAGGGGGCGCGGGCACTGAAGCTTTCTTT. Residues: CASSLGGAGTEAFF. The chain carries TRBV7-3 and TRBJ1-1; 7 nucleotides line up with TRBD1. CDR3 size: 14 residues. With 5 bases clipped from V and 4 bases from J, the junction kept 7 bases outside the gene matches. The germline V gene has CDR1 SGHTA and CDR2 FQGTGA.